The next 17 T cell receptor beta chains were all read from a single sample in a study of T cells in Graves' hyperthyroidism and ophthalmopathy. TCR beta CDR3 sequences were amplified from RNA transcripts. The HTBI primer set was used in a first-round RT-PCR of the TCR CDR3. TCRdb re-called the multiplex PCR reads with MiXCR, one entry per CDR3 protein. The sample has approximately 210,000 distinct CDR3 sequences, 15% to 20% seen once. Sequenced: blood. The source of these receptors is a man aged 45-65 years with Graves' hyperthyroidism.

Ten or more counts support this clonotype. CDR3 sequence reads: CASSLSLTPSGLTYEQYF. In nucleotides, the CDR3 is TGTGCCAGCAGCCTAAGTTTAACCCCTAGCGGGCTTACCTACGAGCAGTACTTC. The V call is TRBV13, the J call TRBJ2-7, with 8 bases that match TRBD2. Germline CDR1 and CDR2: PRHDT and FYEKMQ (reference sequence). V lost 5 bases to trimming and J lost 2 bases; unmatched junction nucleotides: 17. This CDR3 has 18 amino acids.

At least ten counts were recorded for this clonotype. The chain joins TRBV10-1 to TRBJ2-7; the D call may be TRBD1 or TRBD2 (5 bases each). Germline CDR1 reads WNHNN; CDR2 reads SYGVQD (reference sequence). The length of the CDR3 is 17 residues. V lost 5 bases and J 2 bases, leaving 22 bases between the germline ends. This CDR3 is CASSKLRDDPITYEQYF. CDR3 in DNA: TGCGCCAGCAGTAAACTCCGGGACGACCCGATTACCTACGAGCAGTACTTC.

This clonotype has just a few counts. This chain connects TRBV2 to TRBJ2-2; 11 bases are shared with TRBD2. The CDR3 extends over 15 amino acids. Unmatched junction bases numbered 4, after V lost 3 bases and J lost 7 bases. Germline V gene sequence: CDR1 SNHLY, CDR2 FYNNEI. The CDR3 sequence is CASSEKLAGVGELFF. CDR3 DNA sequence: TGTGCCAGCAGTGAGAAACTAGCGGGAGTCGGGGAGCTGTTTTTT.

The chain couples TRBV15 to TRBJ2-1; D is possibly TRBD1 or TRBD2 (5 bases each). The CDR3 totals 12 residues. The V gene's germline CDR1 is LNHNV and CDR2 YYDKDF (reference sequence). V was shortened by 3 bases and J by 6 bases, with 6 bases between the two germline ends. The CDR3 nucleotides read TGTGCCACCAGCAGGGGACCCAATGAGCAGTTCTTC. This translates into CATSRGPNEQFF.

This clonotype was detected ten times or more. The chain employs TRBV12-3 or TRBV12-4 and TRBJ2-3; the match to TRBD2 covers 7 bases. CDR3 length: 16 residues. V was pared by 1 base and J by 6 bases, with 10 bases of the junction left unmatched. The CDR3 DNA sequence: TGTGCCAGCAGTTTAGGGGGAGGGCCGCCGGGGGATACGCAGTATTTT. Protein sequence: CASSLGGGPPGDTQYF.

The V call is TRBV9, the J call TRBJ1-1, with D hard to call. Trimming removed 2 bases from V and 4 bases from J, with 12 bases in between. Looked up from germline, CDR1 is SGDLS and CDR2 is YYNGEE. The CDR3 sequence is 14 residues long. The CDR3 coding sequence is TGTGCCAGCAGCGTCCTCGAAGGGCCCACTGAAGCTTTCTTT. Encoded protein: CASSVLEGPTEAFF.

There are many counts of this clonotype. The gene calls are TRBV7-9 and TRBJ2-1; weak D call: TRBD2 (6 bases). This CDR3 region has 13 residues. Trimming shortened V by 5 bases and J by 9 bases, and 14 bases separated the two germline ends. The germline CDR1 and CDR2 sequences are SEHNR and FQNEAQ (reference sequence). The CDR3 DNA reads as TGTGCCAGCAGCCCAACTAGCTCGTCTGAGCAGTTCTTC. It specifies CASSPTSSSEQFF. The full variable domain, completed using reference TRBV7-9 and TRBJ2-1, is DTGVSQNPRHKITKRGQNVTFRCDPISEHNRLYWYRQTLGQGPEFLTYFQNEAQLEKSRLLSDRFSAERPKGSFSTLEIQRTEQGDSAMYLCASSPTSSSEQFFGPGTRLTVL.

This clonotype has at least ten counts. The chain joins TRBV20-1 to TRBJ2-3; TRBD2 is a possible D gene (5 bases). The CDR3 loop spans 17 amino acids. The V gene lost 0 bases and the J gene lost 0 bases, with 16 bases spanning the gap. Germline V CDR1 and CDR2: DFQATT, SNEGSKA (reference sequence). CDR3 region: CSARDPLAQHSTDTQYF. The CDR3 nucleotides are TGCAGTGCTAGAGATCCGCTAGCCCAACATAGCACAGATACGCAGTATTTT.

This chain uses TRBV25-1 with TRBJ2-7; D is undetermined. Trimming took 6 bases from V and 2 from J, leaving 17 bases between them. The CDR3 runs to 15 residues. Germline V gene sequence: CDR1 MGHDK, CDR2 SYGVNS. CDR3 sequence reads: CASSTRREKTYEQYF. The DNA for the CDR3 is TGTGCCAGCAGCACCCGGCGAGAGAAAACCTACGAGCAGTACTTC.

In this sample, this clonotype turned up many times. This chain uses TRBV27 with TRBJ2-3; TRBD2 aligns across 14 bases. Germline V gene lookup returns CDR1 MNHEY and CDR2 SMNVEV (reference sequence). The CDR3 sequence is 15 residues long. V lost 8 bases to trimming and J lost 4 bases; unmatched junction nucleotides: 5. The CDR3 sequence: CASARLAGGADTQYF. CDR3 nucleotide sequence: TGTGCCAGCGCCCGACTAGCGGGGGGGGCAGATACGCAGTATTTT.

The table lists this clonotype with many counts. The CDR3 region has the DNA TGTGCCAGCAGCCCACGGGAGGGCGTAGATACGCAGTATTTT. Translated, it gives CASSPREGVDTQYF. The chain uses TRBV11-1 and TRBJ2-3; 8 nucleotides line up with TRBD2. Germline loops: CDR1 SGHAT, CDR2 FQDESV (reference sequence). The CDR3 sequence is 14 residues long. V lost 5 bases to trimming and J lost 5 bases; unmatched junction nucleotides: 6.

This clonotype was picked up many times. The chain couples TRBV2 to TRBJ2-3, with 7 bases aligning to TRBD2. The germline CDR1 and CDR2 sequences are SNHLY and FYNNEI. The V and J ends lost 5 bases and 2 bases, in that order; junction bases with no gene match: 4. The CDR3 runs to 14 residues. The CDR3 DNA sequence: TGTGCCAGCAGTCGCGGGAGAGACACAGATACGCAGTATTTT. Protein sequence: CASSRGRDTDTQYF. Drawing the rest from reference TRBV2 and TRBJ2-3, the complete variable domain is EPEVTQTPSHQVTQMGQEVILRCVPISNHLYFYWYRQILGQKVEFLVSFYNNEISEKSEIFDDQFSVERPDGSNFTLKIRSTKLEDSAMYFCASSRGRDTDTQYFGPGTRLTVL.

The chain couples TRBV3-1 to TRBJ1-3; D not resolved. The CDR3 has 16 amino acids. Trimming pared 0 bases from V and 0 bases from J, leaving 9 bases between. Germline lookup yields CDR1 LGHDT and CDR2 YNNKEL (reference sequence). The DNA for the CDR3 is TGTGCCAGCAGCCAAGATAGTCCATACTCTGGAAACACCATATATTTT. Amino acids: CASSQDSPYSGNTIYF.

This clonotype has at least ten counts. This chain links TRBV7-9 with TRBJ2-3; tentatively, D is TRBD2 (5 bases). Trimming removed 5 bases at V and 0 bases at J, with 15 bases between. This CDR3 region has 16 residues. Germline V lookup: CDR1 SEHNR, CDR2 FQNEAQ (reference sequence). CDR3 amino acids: CASSLRSGVSTDTQYF. DNA for the CDR3: TGTGCCAGCAGCCTACGCAGCGGAGTCAGCACAGATACGCAGTATTTT.

This clonotype was seen at least ten times. The chain combines TRBV12-3 or TRBV12-4 with TRBJ2-2; 10 positions agree with TRBD1. This CDR3 region has 20 residues. With V trimmed by 6 bases and J by 2 bases, 18 bases remained unmatched. The CDR3 region has the DNA TGTGCCAGCAGCCCGGAAATTGGCAACCGGGACAGGGGTAACACCGGGGAGCTGTTTTTT. It is translated as CASSPEIGNRDRGNTGELFF.

The chain is built from TRBV18 and TRBJ2-7; D may be TRBD2 (6 bases). The CDR3 has 14 amino acids. Germline V gene sequence: CDR1 KGHSH, CDR2 LQKENI. Trimming left V 2 bases short and J 6 bases short, with 14 bases between. This CDR3 reads CASSPTGTSGEQYF. Written as DNA, the CDR3 is TGTGCCAGCTCACCAACTGGGACTTCGGGCGAGCAGTACTTC.

This clonotype was observed a few times. The rearrangement links TRBV7-9 to TRBJ1-6, with D possibly matching TRBD1 (5 bases). The germline gives CDR1 SEHNR, CDR2 FQNEAQ (reference sequence). The CDR3 spans 14 residues. Trimming removed 3 bases from V and 7 bases from J, with 10 bases in between. The chain's CDR3 is CASSLGLPNSPLHF. CDR3 nucleotides: TGTGCCAGCAGCTTGGGACTACCGAATTCACCCCTCCACTTT.